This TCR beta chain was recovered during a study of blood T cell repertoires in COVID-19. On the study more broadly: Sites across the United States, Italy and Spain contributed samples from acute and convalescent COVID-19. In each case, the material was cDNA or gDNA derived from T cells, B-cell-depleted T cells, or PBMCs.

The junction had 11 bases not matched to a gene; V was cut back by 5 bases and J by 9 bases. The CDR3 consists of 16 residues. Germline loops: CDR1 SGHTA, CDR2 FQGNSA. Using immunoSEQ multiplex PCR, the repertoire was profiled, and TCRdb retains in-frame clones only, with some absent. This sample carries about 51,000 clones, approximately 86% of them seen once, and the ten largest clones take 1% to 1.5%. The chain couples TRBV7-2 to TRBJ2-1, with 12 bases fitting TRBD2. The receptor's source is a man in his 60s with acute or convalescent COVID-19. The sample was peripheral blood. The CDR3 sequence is CASSTLGLAGKTEQFF. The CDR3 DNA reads TGTGCCAGCAGCACACTAGGACTAGCGGGAAAGACTGAGCAGTTCTTC.